This T cell receptor beta chain appears in the sequencing data of a study of cytomegalovirus exposure and HLA in healthy donors. As for this clone: The antigen remains undetermined.

The assay was immunoSEQ multiplex PCR, and TCRdb's table has in-frame clones only and misses some. The sample contains under 140,000 clones, 85% to 90% of which appear only once. Trimming removed 6 bases at V and 5 bases at J, with 9 bases between. Germline V gene lookup returns CDR1 DFQATT and CDR2 SNEGSKA (reference sequence). CDR3 length: 11 residues. Study findings and constraints: There were approximately 150 TCR beta chains listed as cytomegalovirus-associated. While the bulk of TCR sequences proved rare, some public TCRs turned up in many donors.

Sequencing input: PBMCs. The chain is built from TRBV20-1 and TRBJ2-3; D is ambiguous. The sequence came from a woman in her 30s in good health and CMV-seropositive. The CDR3 loop is CSARRIDTQYF. The CDR3 DNA is TGCAGTGCCCGTAGAATAGATACGCAGTATTTT.